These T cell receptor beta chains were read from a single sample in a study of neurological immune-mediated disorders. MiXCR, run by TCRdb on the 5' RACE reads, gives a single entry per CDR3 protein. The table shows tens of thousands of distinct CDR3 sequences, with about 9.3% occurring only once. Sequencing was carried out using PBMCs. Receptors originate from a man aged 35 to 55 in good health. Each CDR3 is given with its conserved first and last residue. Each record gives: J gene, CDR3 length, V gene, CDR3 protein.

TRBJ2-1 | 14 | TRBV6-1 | CASSVGGSYNEQFF
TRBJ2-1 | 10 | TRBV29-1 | CSVERGGQFF
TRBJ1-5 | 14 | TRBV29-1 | CSVATGAANQPQHF
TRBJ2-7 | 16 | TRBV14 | CASSQATGGSPYEQYF
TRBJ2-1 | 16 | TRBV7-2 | CTSSLVHSGTYNEQFF
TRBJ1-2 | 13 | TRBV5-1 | CASGGTSNYGYTF
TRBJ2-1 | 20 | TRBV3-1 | CASSHQGELAGAPSYNEQFF
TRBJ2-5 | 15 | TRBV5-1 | CASSLEGTGQETQYF
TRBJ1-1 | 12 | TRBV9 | CASSVVNTEAFF
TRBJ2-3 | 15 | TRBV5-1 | CASSLGAPATDTQYF
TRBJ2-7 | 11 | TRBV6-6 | CASSLAGSQYF
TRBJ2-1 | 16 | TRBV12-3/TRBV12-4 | CASSQKGTRGSNEQFF
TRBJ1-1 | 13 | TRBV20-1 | CSARGGRDTEAFF
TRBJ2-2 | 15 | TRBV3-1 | CASSQLTEGTGELFF
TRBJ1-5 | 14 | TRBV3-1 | CASSPGTVNQPQHF
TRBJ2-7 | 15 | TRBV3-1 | CASSPVPGTAYEQYF
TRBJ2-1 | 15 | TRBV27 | CASSISGGPYNEQFF
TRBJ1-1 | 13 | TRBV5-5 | CASSRQGVTEAFF
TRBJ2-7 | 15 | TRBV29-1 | CSASPGTSDPYEQYF
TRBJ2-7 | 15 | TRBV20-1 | CSATTASAPSYEQYF
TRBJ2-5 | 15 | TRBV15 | CATSRDPGFGETQYF
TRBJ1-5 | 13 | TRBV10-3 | CAISLDSNQPQHF
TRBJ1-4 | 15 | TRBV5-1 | CASSLEGTGGEKLFF
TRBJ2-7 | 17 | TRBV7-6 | CSSSLGGPGLRSYEQYF
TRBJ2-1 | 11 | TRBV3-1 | CVSSQGMEQFF
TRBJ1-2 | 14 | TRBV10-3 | CAISSDRGSYGYTF
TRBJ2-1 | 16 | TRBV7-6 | CASSLAVPVSDNEQFF
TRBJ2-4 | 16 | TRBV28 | CASSFRRSLAKNIQYF
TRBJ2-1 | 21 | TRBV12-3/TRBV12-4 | CASSHPGGSGSPQSSYNEQFF
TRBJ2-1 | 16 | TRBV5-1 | CASSRPGLSSYNEQFF
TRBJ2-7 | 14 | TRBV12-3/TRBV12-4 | CASSRDGESYEQYF
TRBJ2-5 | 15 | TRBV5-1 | CASTPSRAAIETQYF
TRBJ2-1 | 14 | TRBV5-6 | CASSSTGVGDEQFF
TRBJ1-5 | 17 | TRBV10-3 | CAISADRDTNSNQPQHF
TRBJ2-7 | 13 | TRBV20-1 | CSAPRLGDYEQYF
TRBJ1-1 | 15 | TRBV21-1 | CASSWMYMENTEAFF